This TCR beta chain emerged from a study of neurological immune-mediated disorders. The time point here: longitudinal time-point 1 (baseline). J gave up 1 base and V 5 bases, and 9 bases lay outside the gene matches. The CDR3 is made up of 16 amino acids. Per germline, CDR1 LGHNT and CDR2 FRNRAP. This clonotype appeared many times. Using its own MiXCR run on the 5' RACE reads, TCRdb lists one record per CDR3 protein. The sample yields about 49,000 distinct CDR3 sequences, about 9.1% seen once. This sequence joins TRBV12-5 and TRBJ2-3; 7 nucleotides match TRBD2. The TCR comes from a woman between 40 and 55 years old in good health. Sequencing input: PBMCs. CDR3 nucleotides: TGTGCTAGTGGTCCGGATTTGGGGAGGGGCACAGATACGCAGTATTTT. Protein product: CASGPDLGRGTDTQYF.